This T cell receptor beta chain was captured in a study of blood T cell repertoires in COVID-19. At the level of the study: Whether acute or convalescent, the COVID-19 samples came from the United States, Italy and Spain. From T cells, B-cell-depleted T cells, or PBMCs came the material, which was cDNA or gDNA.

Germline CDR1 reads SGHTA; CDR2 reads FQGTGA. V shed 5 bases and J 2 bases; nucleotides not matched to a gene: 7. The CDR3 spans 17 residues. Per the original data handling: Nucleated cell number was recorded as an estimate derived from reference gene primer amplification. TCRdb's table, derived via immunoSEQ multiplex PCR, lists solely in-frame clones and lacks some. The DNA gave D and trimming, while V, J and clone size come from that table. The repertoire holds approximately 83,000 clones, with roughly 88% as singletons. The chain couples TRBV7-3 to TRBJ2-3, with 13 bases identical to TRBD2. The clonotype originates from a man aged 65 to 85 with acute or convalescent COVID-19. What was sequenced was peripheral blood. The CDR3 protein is CASSLGLAGFNTDTQYF. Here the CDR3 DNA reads TGTGCCAGCAGCCTGGGACTAGCGGGGTTTAACACAGATACGCAGTATTTT.